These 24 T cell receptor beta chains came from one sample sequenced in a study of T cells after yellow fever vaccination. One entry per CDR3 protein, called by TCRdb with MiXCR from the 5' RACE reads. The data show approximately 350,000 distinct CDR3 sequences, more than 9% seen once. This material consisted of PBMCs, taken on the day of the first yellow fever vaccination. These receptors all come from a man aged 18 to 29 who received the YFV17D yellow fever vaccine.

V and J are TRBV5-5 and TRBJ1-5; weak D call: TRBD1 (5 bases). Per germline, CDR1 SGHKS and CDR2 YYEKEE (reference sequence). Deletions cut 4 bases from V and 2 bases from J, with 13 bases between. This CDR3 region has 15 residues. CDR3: CASSAGPPGNQPQHF. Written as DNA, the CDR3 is TGTGCCAGCAGCGCGGGACCCCCAGGCAATCAGCCCCAGCATTTT.

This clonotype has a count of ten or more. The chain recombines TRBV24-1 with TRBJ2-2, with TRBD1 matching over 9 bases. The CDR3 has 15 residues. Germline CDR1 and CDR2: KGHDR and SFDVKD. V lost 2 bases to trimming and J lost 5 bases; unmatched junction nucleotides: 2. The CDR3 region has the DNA TGTGCCACCAGTGATTCGGGACAGGGTACCGGGGAGCTGTTTTTT. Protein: CATSDSGQGTGELFF.

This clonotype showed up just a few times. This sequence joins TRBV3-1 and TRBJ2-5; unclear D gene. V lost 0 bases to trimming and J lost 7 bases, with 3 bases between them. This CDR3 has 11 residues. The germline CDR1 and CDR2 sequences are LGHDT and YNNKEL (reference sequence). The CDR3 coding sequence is TGTGCCAGCAGCCAAGAGCTGACCCAGTACTTC. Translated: CASSQELTQYF.

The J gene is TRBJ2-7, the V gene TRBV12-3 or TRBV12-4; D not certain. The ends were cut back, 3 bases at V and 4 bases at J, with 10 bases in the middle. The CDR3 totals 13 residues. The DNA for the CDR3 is TGTGCCAGCAGTTTTCCACCATATTACGAGCAGTACTTC. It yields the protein CASSFPPYYEQYF.

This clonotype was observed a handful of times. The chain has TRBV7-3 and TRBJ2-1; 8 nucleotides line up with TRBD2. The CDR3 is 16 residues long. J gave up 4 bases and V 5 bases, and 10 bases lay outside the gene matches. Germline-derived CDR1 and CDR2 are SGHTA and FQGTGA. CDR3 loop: CASSAFSRGGYNEQFF. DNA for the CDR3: TGTGCCAGCAGCGCCTTTAGCCGGGGGGGTTACAATGAGCAGTTCTTC. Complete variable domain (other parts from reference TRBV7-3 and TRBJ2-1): GAGVSQTPSNKVTEKGKYVELRCDPISGHTALYWYRQSLGQGPEFLIYFQGTGAADDSGLPNDRFFAVRPEGSVSTLKIQRTERGDSAVYLCASSAFSRGGYNEQFFGPGTRLTVL.

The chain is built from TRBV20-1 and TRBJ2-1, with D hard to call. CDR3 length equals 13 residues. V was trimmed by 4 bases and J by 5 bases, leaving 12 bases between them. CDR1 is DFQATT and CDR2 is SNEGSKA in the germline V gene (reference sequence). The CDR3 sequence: CSAIQERNNEQFF. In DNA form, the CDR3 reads TGCAGTGCTATCCAGGAAAGAAACAATGAGCAGTTCTTC.

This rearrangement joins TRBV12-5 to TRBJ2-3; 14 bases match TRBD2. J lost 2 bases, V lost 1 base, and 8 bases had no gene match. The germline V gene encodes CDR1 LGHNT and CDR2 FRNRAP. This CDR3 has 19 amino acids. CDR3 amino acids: CASGLGLAGGGTYTDTQYF. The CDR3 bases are TGTGCTAGTGGTTTGGGACTAGCGGGGGGGGGAACCTACACAGATACGCAGTATTTT.

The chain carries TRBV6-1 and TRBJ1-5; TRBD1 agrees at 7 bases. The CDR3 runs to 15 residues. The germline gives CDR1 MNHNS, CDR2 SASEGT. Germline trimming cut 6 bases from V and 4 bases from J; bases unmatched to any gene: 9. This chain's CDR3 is CASRATGTANQPQHF. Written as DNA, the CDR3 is TGTGCCAGCAGAGCGACCGGGACAGCTAATCAGCCCCAGCATTTT.

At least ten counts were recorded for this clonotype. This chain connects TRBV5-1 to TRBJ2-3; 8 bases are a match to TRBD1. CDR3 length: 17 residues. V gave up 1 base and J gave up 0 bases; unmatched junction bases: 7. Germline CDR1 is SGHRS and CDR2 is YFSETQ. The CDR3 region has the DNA TGCGCCAGCAGCTTGATAACAGGGGGATTTAGCACAGATACGCAGTATTTT. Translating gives CASSLITGGFSTDTQYF. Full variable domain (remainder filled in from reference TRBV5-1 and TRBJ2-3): KAGVTQTPRYLIKTRGQQVTLSCSPISGHRSVSWYQQTPGQGLQFLFEYFSETQRNKGNFPGRFSGRQFSNSRSEMNVSTLELGDSALYLCASSLITGGFSTDTQYFGPGTRLTVL.

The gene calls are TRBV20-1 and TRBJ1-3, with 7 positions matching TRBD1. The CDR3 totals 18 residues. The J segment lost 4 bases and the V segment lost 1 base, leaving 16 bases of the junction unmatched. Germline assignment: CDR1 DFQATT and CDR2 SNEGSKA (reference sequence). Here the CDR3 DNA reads TGCAGTGCTAGAGGATTCGGGGGGGAGGGGGCGCCGGGAAACACCATATATTTT. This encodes CSARGFGGEGAPGNTIYF.

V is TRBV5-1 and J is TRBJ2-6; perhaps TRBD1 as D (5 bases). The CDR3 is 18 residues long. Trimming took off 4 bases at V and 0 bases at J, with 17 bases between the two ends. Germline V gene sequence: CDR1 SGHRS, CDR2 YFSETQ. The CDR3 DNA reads TGCGCCAGCAGCCTACTGACAGTGACCTCCTCTGGGGCCAACGTCCTGACTTTC. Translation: CASSLLTVTSSGANVLTF. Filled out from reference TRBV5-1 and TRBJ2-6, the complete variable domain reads KAGVTQTPRYLIKTRGQQVTLSCSPISGHRSVSWYQQTPGQGLQFLFEYFSETQRNKGNFPGRFSGRQFSNSRSEMNVSTLELGDSALYLCASSLLTVTSSGANVLTFGAGSRLTVL.

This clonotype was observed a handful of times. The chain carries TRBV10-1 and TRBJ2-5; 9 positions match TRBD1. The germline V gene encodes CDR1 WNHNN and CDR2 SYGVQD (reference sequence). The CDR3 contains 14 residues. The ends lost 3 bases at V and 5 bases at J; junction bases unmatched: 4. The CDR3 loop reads CASSDTGGEETQYF. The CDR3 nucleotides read TGCGCCAGCAGTGACACAGGGGGCGAGGAGACCCAGTACTTC.

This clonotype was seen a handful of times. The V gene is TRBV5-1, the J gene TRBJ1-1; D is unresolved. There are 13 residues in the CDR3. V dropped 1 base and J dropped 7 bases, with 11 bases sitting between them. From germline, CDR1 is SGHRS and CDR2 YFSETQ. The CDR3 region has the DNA TGCGCCAGCAGCTTGCTAGCGGGGAGTGAAGCTTTCTTT. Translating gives CASSLLAGSEAFF. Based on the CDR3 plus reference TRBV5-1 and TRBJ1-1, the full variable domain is KAGVTQTPRYLIKTRGQQVTLSCSPISGHRSVSWYQQTPGQGLQFLFEYFSETQRNKGNFPGRFSGRQFSNSRSEMNVSTLELGDSALYLCASSLLAGSEAFFGQGTRLTVV.

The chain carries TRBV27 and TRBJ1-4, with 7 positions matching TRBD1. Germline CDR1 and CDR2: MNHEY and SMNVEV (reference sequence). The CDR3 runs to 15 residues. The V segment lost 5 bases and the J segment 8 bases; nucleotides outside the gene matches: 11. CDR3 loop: CASSKNRGGYEKLFF. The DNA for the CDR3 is TGTGCCAGCAGTAAAAACAGGGGCGGTTACGAAAAACTGTTTTTT. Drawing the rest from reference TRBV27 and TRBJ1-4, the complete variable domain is EAQVTQNPRYLITVTGKKLTVTCSQNMNHEYMSWYRQDPGLGLRQIYYSMNVEVTDKGDVPEGYKVSRKEKRNFPLILESPSPNQTSLYFCASSKNRGGYEKLFFGSGTQLSVL.

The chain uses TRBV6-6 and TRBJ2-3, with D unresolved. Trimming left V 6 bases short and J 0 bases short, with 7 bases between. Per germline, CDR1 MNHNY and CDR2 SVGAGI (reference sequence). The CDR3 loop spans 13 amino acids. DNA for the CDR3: TGTGCCAGCAGAACGATTAGCACAGATACGCAGTATTTT. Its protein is CASRTISTDTQYF.

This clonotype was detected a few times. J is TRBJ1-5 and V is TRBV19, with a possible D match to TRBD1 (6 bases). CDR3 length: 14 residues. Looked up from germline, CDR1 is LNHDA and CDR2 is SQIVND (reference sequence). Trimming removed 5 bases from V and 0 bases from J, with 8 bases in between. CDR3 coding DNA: TGTGCCAGTAGTGGGACACATAGCAATCAGCCCCAGCATTTT. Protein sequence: CASSGTHSNQPQHF.

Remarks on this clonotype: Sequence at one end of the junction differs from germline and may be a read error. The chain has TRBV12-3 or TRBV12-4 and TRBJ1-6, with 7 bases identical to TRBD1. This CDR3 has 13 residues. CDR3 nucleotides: TGTGCCAGCAGCTCCAGACAGGGAGCACCCCTCCGCTTT. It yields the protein CASSSRQGAPLRF.

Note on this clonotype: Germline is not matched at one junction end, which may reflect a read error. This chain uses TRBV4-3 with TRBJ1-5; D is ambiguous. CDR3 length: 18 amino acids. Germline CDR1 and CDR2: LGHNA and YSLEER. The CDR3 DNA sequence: TGCGCCAGCTGCCAAGAGTATGGAGAACCTTATAGCAATCAGCCCCAGCATTTT. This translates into CASCQEYGEPYSNQPQHF.

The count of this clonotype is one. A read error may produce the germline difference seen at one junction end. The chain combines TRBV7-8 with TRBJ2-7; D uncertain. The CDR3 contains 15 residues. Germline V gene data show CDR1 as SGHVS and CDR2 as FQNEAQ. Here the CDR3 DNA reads TGTGCCAACAGCTTAGGCGTCGCCGACACCAACGAGCAGTACTTC. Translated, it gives CANSLGVADTNEQYF.

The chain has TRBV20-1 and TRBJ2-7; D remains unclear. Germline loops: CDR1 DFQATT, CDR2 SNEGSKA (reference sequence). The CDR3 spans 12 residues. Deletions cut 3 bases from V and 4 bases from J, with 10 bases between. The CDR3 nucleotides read TGCAGTGCTAGTCGCGACCCGTACGAGCAGTACTTC. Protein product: CSASRDPYEQYF.

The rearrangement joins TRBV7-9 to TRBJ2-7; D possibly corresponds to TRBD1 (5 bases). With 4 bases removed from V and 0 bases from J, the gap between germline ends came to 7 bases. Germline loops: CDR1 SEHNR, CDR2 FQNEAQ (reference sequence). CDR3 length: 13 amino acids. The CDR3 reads CASSSRVSYEQYF. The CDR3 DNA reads TGTGCCAGCAGCTCCAGGGTCTCCTACGAGCAGTACTTC.

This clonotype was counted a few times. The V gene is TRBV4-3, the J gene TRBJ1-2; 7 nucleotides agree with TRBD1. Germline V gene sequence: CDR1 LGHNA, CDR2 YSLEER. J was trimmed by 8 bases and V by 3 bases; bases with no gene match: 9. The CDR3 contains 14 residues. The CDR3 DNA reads TGCGCCAGCAGCCATGAAACAGGGGCTGGAGGCTACACCTTC. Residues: CASSHETGAGGYTF.

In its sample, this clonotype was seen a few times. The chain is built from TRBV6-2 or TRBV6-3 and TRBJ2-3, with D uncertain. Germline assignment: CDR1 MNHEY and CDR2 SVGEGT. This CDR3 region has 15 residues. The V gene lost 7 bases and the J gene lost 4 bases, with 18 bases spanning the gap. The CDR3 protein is CASTRGTTFPDTQYF. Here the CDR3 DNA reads TGTGCCAGCACCAGAGGAACTACGTTCCCAGATACGCAGTATTTT.

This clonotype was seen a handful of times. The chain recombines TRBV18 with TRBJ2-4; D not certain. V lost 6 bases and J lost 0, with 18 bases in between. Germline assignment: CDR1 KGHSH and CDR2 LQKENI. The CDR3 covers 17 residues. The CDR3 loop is CASSPRPSPIAKNIQYF. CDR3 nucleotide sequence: TGTGCCAGCTCCCCGAGACCCTCACCGATAGCCAAAAACATTCAGTACTTC.